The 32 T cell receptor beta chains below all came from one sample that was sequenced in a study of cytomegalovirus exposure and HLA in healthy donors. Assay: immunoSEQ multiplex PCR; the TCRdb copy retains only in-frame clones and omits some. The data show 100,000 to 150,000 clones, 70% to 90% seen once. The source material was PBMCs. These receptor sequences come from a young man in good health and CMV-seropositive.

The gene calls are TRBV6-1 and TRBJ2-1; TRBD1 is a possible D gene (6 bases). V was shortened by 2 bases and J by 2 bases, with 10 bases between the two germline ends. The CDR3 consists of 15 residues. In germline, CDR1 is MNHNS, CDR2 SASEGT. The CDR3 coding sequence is TGTGCCAGCAGTGAACCGGGACAAGCCTACAATGAGCAGTTCTTC. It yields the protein CASSEPGQAYNEQFF.

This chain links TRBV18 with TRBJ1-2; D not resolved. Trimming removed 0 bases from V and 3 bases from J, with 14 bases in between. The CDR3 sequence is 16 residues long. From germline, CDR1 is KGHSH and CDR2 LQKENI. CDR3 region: CASSPPNTGGDYGYTF. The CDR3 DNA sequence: TGTGCCAGCTCACCACCTAACACGGGTGGTGACTATGGCTACACCTTC.

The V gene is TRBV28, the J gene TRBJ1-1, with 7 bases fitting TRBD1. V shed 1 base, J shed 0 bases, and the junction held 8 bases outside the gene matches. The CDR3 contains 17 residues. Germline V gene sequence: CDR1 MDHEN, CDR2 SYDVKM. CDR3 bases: TGTGCCAGCAGTTTATTCGGCCGGGACAGACTGAACACTGAAGCTTTCTTT. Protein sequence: CASSLFGRDRLNTEAFF.

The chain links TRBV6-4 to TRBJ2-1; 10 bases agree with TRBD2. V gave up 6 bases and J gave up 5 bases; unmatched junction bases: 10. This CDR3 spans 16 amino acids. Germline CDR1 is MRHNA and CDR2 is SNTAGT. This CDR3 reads CASSPTSGEGNNEQFF. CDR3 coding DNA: TGTGCCAGCAGCCCAACTAGCGGGGAAGGAAACAATGAGCAGTTCTTC.

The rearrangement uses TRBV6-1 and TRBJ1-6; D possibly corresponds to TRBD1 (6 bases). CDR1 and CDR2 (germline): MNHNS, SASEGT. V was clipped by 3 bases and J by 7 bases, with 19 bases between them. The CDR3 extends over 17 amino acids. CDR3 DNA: TGTGCCAGCAGTGAGCAGTTGGTCCGGGACACGAATTCACCCCTCCACTTT. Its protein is CASSEQLVRDTNSPLHF.

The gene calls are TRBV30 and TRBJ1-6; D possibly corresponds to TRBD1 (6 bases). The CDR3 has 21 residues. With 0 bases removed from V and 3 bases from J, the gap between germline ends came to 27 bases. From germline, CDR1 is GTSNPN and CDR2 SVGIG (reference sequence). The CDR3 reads CAWSVNGGPDLVSVYNSPLHF. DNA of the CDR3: TGTGCCTGGAGTGTAAACGGGGGGCCAGACCTCGTTAGCGTCTATAATTCACCCCTCCACTTT.

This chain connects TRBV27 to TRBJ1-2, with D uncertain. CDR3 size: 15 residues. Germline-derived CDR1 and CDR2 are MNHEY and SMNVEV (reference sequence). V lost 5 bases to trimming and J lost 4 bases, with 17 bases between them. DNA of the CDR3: TGTGCCAGCAGTCTCGGAGGCGGTTCGGGCTATGGCTACACCTTC. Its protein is CASSLGGGSGYGYTF.

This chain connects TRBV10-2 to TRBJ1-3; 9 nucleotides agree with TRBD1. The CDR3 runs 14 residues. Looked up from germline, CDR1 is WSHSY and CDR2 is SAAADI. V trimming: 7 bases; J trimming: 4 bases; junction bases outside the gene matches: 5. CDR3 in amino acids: CASIRDRVGNTIYF. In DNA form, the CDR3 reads TGCGCCAGCATACGGGACAGGGTGGGAAACACCATATATTTT.

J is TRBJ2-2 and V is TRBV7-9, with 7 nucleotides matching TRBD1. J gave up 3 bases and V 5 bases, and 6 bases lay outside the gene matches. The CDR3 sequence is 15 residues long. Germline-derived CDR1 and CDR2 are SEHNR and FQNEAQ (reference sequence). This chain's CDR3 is CASSGQAGYTGELFF. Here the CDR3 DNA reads TGTGCCAGCAGCGGACAGGCAGGGTACACCGGGGAGCTGTTTTTT.

The CDR3 region has the DNA TGTGCCAGTAGGACAGTCACCTATGGCTACACCTTC. Translation gives CASRTVTYGYTF. The V and J genes are TRBV19 and TRBJ1-2, with D possibly being TRBD1 (5 bases). The germline V gene encodes CDR1 LNHDA and CDR2 SQIVND (reference sequence). The CDR3 runs 12 residues. Trimming left V 6 bases short and J 4 bases short, with 9 bases between.

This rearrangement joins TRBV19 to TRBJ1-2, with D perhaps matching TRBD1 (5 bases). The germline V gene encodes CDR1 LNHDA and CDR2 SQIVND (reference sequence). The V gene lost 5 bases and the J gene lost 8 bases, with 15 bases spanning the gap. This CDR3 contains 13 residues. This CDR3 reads CASSFNGHEGYTF. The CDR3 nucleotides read TGTGCCAGTAGTTTTAACGGACATGAGGGCTACACCTTC.

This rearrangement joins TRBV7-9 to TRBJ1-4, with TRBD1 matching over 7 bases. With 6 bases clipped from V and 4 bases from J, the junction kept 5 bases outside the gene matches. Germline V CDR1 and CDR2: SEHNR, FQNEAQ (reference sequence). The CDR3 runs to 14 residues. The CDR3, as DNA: TGTGCCAGCAGTCCTCAGGGGGGTAATGAAAAACTGTTTTTT. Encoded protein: CASSPQGGNEKLFF. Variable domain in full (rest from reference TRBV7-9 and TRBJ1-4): DTGVSQNPRHKITKRGQNVTFRCDPISEHNRLYWYRQTLGQGPEFLTYFQNEAQLEKSRLLSDRFSAERPKGSFSTLEIQRTEQGDSAMYLCASSPQGGNEKLFFGSGTQLSVL.

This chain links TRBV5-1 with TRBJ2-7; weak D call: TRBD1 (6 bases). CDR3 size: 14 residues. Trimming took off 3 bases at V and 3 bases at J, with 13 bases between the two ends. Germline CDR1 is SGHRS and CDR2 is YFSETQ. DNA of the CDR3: TGCGCCAGCAGCTCGTCCCGGGACATCTACGAGCAGTACTTC. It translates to CASSSSRDIYEQYF. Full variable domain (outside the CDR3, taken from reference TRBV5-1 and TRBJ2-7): KAGVTQTPRYLIKTRGQQVTLSCSPISGHRSVSWYQQTPGQGLQFLFEYFSETQRNKGNFPGRFSGRQFSNSRSEMNVSTLELGDSALYLCASSSSRDIYEQYFGPGTRLTVT.

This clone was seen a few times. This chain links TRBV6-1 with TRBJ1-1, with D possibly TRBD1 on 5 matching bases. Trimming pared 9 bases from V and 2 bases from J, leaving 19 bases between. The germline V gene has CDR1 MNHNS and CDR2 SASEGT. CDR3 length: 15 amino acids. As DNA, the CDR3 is TGTGCCAGTACCCAGGGAACCGGCGGTAACACTGAAGCTTTCTTT. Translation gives CASTQGTGGNTEAFF.

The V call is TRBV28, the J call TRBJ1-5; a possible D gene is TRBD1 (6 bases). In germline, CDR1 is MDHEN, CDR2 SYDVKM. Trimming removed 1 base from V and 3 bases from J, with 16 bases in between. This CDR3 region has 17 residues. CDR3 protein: CASSLSRGTGTNQPQHF. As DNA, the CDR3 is TGTGCCAGCAGTTTATCCAGGGGCACAGGGACCAATCAGCCCCAGCATTTT.

The CDR3 sequence is CASSFSSRGLSYNSPLHF. CDR3 in DNA: TGCGCCAGCAGCTTCTCCTCCAGGGGGCTTTCCTATAATTCACCCCTCCACTTT. J is TRBJ1-6 and V is TRBV5-1; TRBD1 agrees at 8 bases. This CDR3 is built from 18 residues. Germline assignment: CDR1 SGHRS and CDR2 YFSETQ. Trimming took 2 bases from V and 1 from J; bases not matched to a gene: 8. Supplemented by reference TRBV5-1 and TRBJ1-6, the full variable domain reads KAGVTQTPRYLIKTRGQQVTLSCSPISGHRSVSWYQQTPGQGLQFLFEYFSETQRNKGNFPGRFSGRQFSNSRSEMNVSTLELGDSALYLCASSFSSRGLSYNSPLHFGNGTRLTVT.

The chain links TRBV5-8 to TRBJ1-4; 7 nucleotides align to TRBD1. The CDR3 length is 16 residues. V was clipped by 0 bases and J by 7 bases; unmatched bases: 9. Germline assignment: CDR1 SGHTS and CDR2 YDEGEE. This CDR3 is CASSLAWGQTIEKLFF. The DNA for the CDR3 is TGTGCCAGCAGCTTGGCCTGGGGACAGACGATTGAAAAACTGTTTTTT.

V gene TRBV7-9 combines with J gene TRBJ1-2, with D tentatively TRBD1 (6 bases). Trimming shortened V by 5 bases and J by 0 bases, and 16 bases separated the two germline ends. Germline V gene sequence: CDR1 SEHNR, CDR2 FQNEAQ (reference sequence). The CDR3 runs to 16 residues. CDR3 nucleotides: TGTGCCAGCAGCGAACAACAGGGCGAAGCTAACTATGGCTACACCTTC. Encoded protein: CASSEQQGEANYGYTF.

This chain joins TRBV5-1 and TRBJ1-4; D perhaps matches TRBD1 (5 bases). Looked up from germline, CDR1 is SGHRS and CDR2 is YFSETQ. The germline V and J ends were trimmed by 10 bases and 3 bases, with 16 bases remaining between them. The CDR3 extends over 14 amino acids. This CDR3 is CASRVGGSNEKLFF. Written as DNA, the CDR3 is TGCGCCTCCCGAGTGGGGGGGTCTAATGAAAAACTGTTTTTT.

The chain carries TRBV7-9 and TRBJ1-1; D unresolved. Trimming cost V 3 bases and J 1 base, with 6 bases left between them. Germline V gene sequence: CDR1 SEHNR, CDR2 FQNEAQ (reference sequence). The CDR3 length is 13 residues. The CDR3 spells CASSLTGNTEAFF. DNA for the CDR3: TGTGCCAGCAGCTTGACGGGGAACACTGAAGCTTTCTTT.

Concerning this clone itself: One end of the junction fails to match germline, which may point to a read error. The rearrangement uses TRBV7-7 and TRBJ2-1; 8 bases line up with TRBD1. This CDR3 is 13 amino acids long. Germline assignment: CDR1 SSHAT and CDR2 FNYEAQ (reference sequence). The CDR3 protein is CASSFTSGTGQFF. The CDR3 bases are TGTGCTAGCAGCTTCACCTCCGGGACAGGGCAGTTCTTC.

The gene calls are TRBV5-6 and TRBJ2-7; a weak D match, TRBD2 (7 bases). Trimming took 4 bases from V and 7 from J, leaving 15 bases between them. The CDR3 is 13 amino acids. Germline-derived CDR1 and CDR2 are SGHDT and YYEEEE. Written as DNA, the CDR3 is TGTGCCAGCAGCGGGGGCGGGGGATGGGAGCAGTACTTC. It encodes CASSGGGGWEQYF.

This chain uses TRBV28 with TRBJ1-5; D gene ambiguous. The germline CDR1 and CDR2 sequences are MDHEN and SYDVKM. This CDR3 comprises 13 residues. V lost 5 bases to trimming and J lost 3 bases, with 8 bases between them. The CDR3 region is CASSPGVNQPQHF. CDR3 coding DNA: TGTGCCAGCAGTCCCGGAGTCAATCAGCCCCAGCATTTT.

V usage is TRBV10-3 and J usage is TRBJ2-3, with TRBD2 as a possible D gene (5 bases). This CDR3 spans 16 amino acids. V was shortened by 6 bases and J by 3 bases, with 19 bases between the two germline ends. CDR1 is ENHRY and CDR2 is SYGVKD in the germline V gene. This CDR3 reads CAIRSPRDRGTDTQYF. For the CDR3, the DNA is TGTGCCATCAGATCCCCCCGGGATCGAGGGACAGATACGCAGTATTTT.

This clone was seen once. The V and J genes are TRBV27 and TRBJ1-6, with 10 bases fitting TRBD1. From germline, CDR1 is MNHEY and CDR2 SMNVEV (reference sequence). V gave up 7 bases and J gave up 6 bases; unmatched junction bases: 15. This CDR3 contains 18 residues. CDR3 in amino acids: CASKKGPRDRGRNSPLHF. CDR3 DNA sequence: TGTGCCAGCAAAAAGGGCCCCCGTGACAGGGGGCGTAATTCACCCCTCCACTTT.

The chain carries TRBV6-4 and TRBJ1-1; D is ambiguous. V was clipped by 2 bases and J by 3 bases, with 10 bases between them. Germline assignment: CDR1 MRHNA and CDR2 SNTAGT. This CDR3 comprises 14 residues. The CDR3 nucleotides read TGTGCCAGCAGTGACCGCCCGCGGGACACTGAAGCTTTCTTT. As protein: CASSDRPRDTEAFF.

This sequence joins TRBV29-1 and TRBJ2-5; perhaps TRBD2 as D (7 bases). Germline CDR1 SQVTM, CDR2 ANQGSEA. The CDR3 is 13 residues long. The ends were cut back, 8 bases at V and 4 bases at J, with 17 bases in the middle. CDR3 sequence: CSTLGGGRETQYF. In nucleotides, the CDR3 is TGCAGCACCCTTGGGGGGGGCCGAGAGACCCAGTACTTC.

The CDR3 region is CASSIDRSGQFF. CDR3 nucleotides: TGTGCCAGCAGTATAGACAGGTCAGGGCAGTTCTTC. The V and J genes are TRBV2 and TRBJ2-1, with D perhaps matching TRBD1 (6 bases). CDR3 length: 12 residues. CDR1 is SNHLY and CDR2 is FYNNEI in the germline V gene. V lost 5 bases, J lost 12 bases, and 14 bases lay in between.

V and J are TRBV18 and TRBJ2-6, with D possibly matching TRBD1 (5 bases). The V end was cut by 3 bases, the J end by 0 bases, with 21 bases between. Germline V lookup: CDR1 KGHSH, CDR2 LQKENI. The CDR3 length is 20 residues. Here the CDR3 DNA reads TGTGCCAGCTCACCGCGGTTGACAGCTAGAATGGACTCTGGGGCCAACGTCCTGACTTTC. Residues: CASSPRLTARMDSGANVLTF.

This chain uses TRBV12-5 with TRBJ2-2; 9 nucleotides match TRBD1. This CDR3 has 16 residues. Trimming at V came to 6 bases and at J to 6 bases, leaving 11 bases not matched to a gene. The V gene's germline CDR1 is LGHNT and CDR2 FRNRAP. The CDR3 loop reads CASGSKGQGLSGELFF. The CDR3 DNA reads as TGTGCTAGTGGCTCAAAGGGACAGGGTTTATCCGGGGAGCTGTTTTTT.

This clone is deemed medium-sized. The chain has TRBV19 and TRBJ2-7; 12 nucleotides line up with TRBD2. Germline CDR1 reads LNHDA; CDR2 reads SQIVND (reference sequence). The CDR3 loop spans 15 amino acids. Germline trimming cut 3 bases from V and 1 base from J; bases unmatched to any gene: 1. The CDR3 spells CASSIGTSGSYEQYF. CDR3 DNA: TGTGCCAGTAGTATCGGGACTAGCGGGTCCTACGAGCAGTACTTC.

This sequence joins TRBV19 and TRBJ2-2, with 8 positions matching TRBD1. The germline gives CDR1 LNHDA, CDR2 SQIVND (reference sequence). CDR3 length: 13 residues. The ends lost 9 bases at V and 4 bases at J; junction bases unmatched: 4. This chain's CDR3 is CASRQGFTGELFF. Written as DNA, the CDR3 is TGTGCCAGCCGACAGGGGTTCACCGGGGAGCTGTTTTTT.